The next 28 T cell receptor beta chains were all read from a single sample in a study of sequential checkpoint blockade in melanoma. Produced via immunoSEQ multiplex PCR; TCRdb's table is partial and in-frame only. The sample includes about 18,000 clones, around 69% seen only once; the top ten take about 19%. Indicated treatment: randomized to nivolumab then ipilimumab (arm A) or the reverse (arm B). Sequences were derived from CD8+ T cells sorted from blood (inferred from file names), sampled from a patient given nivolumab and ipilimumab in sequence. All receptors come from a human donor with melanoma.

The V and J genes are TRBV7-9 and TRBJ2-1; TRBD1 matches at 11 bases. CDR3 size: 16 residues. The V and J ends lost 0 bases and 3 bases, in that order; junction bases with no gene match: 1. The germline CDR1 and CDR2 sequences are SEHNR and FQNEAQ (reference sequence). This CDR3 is CASSLAGTGGYNEQFF. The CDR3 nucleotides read TGTGCCAGCAGCTTAGCCGGGACAGGGGGCTACAATGAGCAGTTCTTC.

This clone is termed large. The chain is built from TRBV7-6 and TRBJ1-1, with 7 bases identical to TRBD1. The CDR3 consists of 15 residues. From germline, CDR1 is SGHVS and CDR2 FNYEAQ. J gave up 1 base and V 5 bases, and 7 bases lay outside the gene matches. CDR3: CASSPTTGANTEAFF. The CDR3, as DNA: TGTGCCAGCAGCCCGACTACAGGGGCGAACACTGAAGCTTTCTTT.

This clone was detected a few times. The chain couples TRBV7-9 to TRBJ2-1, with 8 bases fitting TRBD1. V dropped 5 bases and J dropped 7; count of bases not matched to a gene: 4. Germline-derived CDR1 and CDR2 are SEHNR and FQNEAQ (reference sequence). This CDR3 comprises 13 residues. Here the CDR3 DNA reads TGTGCCAGCAGCACGGGACAGGATAATGAGCAGTTCTTC. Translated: CASSTGQDNEQFF. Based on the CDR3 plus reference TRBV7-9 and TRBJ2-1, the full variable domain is DTGVSQNPRHKITKRGQNVTFRCDPISEHNRLYWYRQTLGQGPEFLTYFQNEAQLEKSRLLSDRFSAERPKGSFSTLEIQRTEQGDSAMYLCASSTGQDNEQFFGPGTRLTVL.

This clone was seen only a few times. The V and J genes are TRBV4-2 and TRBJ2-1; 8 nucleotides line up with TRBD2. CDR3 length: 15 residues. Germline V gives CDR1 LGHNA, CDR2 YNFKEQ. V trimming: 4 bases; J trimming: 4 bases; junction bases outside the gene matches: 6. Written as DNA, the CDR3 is TGTGCCAGCAGCCTTGAGACTAGCGCATACAATGAGCAGTTCTTC. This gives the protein CASSLETSAYNEQFF.

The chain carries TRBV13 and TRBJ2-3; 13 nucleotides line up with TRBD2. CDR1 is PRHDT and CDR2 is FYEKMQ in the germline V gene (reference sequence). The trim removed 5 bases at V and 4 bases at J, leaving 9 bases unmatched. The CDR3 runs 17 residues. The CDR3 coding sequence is TGTGCCAGCAGCCTTCAGGGACTAGCGGGGAACGCAGATACGCAGTATTTT. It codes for CASSLQGLAGNADTQYF.

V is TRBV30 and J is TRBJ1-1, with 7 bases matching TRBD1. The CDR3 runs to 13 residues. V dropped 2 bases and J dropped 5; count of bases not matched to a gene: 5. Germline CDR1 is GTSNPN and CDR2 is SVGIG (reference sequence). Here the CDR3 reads CAWSSYRGTEAFF. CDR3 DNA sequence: TGTGCCTGGAGTTCTTACAGGGGTACTGAAGCTTTCTTT.

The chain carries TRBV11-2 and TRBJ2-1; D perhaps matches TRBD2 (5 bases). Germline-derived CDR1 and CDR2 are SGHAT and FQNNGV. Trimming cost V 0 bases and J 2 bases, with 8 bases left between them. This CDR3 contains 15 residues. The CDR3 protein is CASSLDREPYNEQFF. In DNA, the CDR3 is TGTGCCAGCAGCTTAGATCGGGAACCCTACAATGAGCAGTTCTTC.

CDR3 protein: CASSISGLAVLYEQYF. The CDR3, as DNA: TGTGCCAGTAGTATTTCCGGACTAGCGGTCTTGTACGAGCAGTACTTC. The chain combines TRBV19 with TRBJ2-7; 10 nucleotides agree with TRBD2. The CDR3 is 16 amino acids. The germline V gene has CDR1 LNHDA and CDR2 SQIVND (reference sequence). The V segment lost 3 bases and the J segment 4 bases; nucleotides outside the gene matches: 9.

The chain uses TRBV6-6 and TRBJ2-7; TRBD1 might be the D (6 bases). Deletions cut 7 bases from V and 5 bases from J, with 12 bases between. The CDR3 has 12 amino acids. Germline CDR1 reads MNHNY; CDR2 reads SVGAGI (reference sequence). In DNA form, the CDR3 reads TGTGCCAGCACCACAGGGTTCAACGAGCAGTACTTC. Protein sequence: CASTTGFNEQYF.

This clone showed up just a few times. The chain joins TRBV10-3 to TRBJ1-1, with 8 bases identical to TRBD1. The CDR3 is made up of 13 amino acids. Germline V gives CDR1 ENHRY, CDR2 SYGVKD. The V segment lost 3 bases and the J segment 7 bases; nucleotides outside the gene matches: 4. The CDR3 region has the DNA TGTGCCATCAGTGACCCAGGGGGCGGTGAAGCTTTCTTT. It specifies CAISDPGGGEAFF.

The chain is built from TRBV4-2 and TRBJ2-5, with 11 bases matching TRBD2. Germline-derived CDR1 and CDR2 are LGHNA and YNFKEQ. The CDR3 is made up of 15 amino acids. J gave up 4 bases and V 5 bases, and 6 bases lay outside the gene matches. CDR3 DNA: TGTGCCAGCAGCATCATAGCGGGAGGGGGAGAGACCCAGTACTTC. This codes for CASSIIAGGGETQYF.

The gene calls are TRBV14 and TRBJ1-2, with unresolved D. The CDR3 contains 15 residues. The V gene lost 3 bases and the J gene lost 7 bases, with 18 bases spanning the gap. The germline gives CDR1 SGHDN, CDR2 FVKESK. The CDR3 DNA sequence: TGTGCCAGCAGCCAGGAATCCGGGTCCGTCGGTGGCTACACCTTC. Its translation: CASSQESGSVGGYTF.

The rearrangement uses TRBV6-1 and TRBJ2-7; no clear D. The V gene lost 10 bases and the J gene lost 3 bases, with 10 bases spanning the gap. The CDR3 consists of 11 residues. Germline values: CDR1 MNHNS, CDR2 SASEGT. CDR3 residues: CATRYFYEQYF. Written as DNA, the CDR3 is TGTGCCACCCGTTATTTCTACGAGCAGTACTTC.

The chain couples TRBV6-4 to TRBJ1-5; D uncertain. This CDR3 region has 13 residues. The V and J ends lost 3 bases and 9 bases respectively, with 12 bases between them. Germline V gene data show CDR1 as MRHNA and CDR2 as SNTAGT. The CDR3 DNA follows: TGTGCCAGCAGTGAGGGAGCCTTTGGGCCCCAGCATTTT. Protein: CASSEGAFGPQHF.

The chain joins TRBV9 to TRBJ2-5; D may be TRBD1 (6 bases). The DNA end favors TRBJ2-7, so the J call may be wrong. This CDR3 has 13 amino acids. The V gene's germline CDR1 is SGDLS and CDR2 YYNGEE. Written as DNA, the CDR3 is TGTGCCAGCAGCGTAGAATTAGGGGGCGAGCAGTACTTC. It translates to CASSVELGGEQYF.

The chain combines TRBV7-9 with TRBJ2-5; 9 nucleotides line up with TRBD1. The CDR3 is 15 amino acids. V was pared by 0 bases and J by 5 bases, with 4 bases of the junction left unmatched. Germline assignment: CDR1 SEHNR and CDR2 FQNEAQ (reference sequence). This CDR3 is CASSLATGGDETQYF. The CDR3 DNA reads TGTGCCAGCAGCTTAGCTACAGGGGGCGACGAGACCCAGTACTTC.

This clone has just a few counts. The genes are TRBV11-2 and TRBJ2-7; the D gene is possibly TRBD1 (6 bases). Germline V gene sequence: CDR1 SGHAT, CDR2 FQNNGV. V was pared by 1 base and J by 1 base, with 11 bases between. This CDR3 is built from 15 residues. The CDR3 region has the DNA TGTGCCAGCAGCTTAGTGGCAGGGGCGTCCTACGAGCAGTACTTC. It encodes CASSLVAGASYEQYF.

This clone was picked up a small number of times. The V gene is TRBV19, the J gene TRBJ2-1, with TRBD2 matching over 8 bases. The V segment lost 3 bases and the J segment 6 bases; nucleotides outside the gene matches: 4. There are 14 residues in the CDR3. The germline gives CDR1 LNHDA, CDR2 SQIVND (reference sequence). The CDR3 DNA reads TGTGCCAGTAGTATCGCCGGGACTAGCAATGAGCAGTTCTTC. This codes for CASSIAGTSNEQFF.

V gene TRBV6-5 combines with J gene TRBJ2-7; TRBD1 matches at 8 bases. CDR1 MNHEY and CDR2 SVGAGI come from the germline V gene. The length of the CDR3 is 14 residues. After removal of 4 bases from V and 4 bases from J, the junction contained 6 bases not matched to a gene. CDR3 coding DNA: TGTGCCAGCAGTTTCGGGACAGGTCTATACGAGCAGTACTTC. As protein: CASSFGTGLYEQYF.

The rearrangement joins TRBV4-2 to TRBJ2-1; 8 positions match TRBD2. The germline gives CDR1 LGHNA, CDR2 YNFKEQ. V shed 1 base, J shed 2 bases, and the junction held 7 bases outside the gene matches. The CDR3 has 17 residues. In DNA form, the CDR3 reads TGTGCCAGCAGCCAAGGAGTGGGACTAGACCCCTACAATGAGCAGTTCTTC. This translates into CASSQGVGLDPYNEQFF.

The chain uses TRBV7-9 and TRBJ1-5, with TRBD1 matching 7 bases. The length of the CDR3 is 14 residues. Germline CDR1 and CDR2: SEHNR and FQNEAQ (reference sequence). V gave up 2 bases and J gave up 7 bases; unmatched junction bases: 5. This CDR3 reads CASSLSTGKQPQHF. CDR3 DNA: TGTGCCAGCAGCTTATCGACAGGGAAACAGCCCCAGCATTTT.

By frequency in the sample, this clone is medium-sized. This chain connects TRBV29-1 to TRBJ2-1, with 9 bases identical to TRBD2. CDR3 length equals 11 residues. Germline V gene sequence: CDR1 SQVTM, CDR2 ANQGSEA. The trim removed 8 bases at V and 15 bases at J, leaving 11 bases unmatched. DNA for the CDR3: TGCAGCACCGAGCGGACTAGCGCCCGGTTCTTC. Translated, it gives CSTERTSARFF.

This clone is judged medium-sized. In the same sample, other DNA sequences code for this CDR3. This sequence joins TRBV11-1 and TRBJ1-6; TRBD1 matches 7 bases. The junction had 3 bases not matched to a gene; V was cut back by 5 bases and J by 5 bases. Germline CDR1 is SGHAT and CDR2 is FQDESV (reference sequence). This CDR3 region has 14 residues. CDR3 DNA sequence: TGTGCCAGCAGCCGGACAGGAAATAATTCACCCCTCCACTTT. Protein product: CASSRTGNNSPLHF.

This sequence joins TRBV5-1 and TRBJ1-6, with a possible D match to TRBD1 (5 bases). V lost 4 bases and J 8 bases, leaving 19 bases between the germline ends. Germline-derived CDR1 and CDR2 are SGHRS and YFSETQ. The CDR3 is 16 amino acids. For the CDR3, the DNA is TGCGCCAGCAGCCCGGACCGACGGGGGTCGTATTCACCCCTCCACTTT. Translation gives CASSPDRRGSYSPLHF.

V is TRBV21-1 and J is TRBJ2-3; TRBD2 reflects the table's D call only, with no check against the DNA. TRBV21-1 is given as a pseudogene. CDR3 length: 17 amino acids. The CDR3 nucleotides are TGTGCCAGCAGCAAACGGGTTCCTCCAATAAGCACAGATACGCAGTATTTT. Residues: CASSKRVPPISTDTQYF.

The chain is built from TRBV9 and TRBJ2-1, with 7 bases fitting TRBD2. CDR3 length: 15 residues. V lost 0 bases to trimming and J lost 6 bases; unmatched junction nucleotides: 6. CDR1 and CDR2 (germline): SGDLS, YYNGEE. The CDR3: CASSVGGGGLNEQFF. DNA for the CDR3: TGTGCCAGCAGCGTAGGGGGGGGAGGCCTCAATGAGCAGTTCTTC.

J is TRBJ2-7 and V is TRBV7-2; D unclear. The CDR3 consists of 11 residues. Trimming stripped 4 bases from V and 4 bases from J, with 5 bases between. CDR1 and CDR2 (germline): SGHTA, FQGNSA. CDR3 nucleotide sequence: TGTGCCAGCAGCTCCTATTACGAGCAGTACTTC. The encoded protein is CASSSYYEQYF.

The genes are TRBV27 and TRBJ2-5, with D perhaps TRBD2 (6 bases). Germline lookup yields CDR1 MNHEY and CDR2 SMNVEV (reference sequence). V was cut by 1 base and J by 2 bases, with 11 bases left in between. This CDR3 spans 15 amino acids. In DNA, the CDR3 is TGTGCCAGCAGTTTATACCGGGACTCACAAGAGACCCAGTACTTC. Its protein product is CASSLYRDSQETQYF.